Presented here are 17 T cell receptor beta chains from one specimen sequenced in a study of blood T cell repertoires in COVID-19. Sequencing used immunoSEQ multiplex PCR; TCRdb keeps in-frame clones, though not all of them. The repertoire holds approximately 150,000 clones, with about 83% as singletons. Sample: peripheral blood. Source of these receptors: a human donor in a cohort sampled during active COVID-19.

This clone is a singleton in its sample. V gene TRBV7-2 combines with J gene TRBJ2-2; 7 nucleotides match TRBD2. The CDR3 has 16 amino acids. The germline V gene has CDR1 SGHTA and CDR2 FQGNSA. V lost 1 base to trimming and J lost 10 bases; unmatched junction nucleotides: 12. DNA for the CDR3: TGTGCCAGCAGCTTAGGCGTACGAAATCTAGCGGTGGAGCTGTTTTTT. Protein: CASSLGVRNLAVELFF.

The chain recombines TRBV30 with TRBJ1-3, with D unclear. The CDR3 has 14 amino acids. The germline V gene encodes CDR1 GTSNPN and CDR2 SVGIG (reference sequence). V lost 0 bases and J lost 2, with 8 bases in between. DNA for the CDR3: TGTGCCTGGAGTGTACAGAGAACTGGAAACACCATATATTTT. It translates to CAWSVQRTGNTIYF.

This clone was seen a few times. The CDR3 reads CASSLNGYEQYF. The CDR3 nucleotides read TGTGCCAGCAGTTTAAACGGCTACGAGCAGTACTTC. V usage is TRBV12-3 or TRBV12-4 and J usage is TRBJ2-7, with D uncertain. The CDR3 contains 12 residues. V lost 2 bases, J lost 3 bases, and 5 bases lay in between.

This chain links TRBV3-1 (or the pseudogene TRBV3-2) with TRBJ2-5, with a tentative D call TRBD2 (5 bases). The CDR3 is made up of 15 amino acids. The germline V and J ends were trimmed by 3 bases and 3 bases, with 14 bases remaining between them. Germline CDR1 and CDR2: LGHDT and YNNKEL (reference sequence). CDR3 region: CASSQEDPSEETQYF. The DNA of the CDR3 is TGTGCCAGCAGCCAGGAGGACCCGAGCGAAGAGACCCAGTACTTC.

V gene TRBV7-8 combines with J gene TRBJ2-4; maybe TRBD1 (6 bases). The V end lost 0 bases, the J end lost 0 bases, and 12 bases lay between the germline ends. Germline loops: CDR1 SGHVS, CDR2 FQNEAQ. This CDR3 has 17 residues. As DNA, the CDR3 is TGTGCCAGCAGCTTAGCGTGGGGGCCCCAAGCCAAAAACATTCAGTACTTC. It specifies CASSLAWGPQAKNIQYF.

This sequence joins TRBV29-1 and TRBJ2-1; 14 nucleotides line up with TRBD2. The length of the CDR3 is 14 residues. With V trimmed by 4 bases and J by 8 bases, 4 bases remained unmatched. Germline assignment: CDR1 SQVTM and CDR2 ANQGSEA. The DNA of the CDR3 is TGCAGCGTTGCCGGGACTAGCGGGAGAGATGAGCAGTTCTTC. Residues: CSVAGTSGRDEQFF.

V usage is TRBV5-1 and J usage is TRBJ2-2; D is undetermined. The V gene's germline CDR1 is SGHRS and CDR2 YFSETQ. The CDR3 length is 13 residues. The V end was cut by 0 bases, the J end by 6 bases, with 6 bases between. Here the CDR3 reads CASSLGAAGELFF. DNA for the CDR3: TGCGCCAGCAGCTTGGGCGCGGCCGGGGAGCTGTTTTTT.

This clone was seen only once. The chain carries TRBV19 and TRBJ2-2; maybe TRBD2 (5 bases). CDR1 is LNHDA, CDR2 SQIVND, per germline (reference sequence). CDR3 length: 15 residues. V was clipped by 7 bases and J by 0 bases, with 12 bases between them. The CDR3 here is CASMLGNANTGELFF. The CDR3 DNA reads TGTGCCAGTATGCTCGGGAATGCGAACACCGGGGAGCTGTTTTTT.

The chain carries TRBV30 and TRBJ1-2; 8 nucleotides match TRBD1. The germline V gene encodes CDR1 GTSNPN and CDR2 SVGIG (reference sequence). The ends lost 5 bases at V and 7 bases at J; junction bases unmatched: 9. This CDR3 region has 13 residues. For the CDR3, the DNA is TGTGCCTGGGATCCGCAGGGGGCCGGTGGCTACACCTTC. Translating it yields CAWDPQGAGGYTF.

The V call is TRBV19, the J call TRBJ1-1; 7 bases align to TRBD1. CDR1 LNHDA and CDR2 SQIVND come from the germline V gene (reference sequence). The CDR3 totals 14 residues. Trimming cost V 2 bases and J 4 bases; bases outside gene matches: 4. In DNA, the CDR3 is TGTGCCAGTAGTATAAGACCAGGGGGCACTGAAGCTTTCTTT. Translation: CASSIRPGGTEAFF.

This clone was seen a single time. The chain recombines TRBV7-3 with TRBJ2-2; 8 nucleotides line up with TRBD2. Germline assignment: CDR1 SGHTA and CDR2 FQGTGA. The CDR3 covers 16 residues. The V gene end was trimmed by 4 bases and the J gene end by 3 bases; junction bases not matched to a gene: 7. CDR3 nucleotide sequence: TGTGCCAGCAGCTCGACTAGCGACCCCTACACCGGGGAGCTGTTTTTT. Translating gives CASSSTSDPYTGELFF.

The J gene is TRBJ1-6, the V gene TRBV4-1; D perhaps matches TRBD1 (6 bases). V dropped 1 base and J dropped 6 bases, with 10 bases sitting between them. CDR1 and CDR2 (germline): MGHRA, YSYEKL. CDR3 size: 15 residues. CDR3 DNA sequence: TGCGCCAGCAGCCAAGGCTGGGGGCTTAATTCACCCCTCCACTTT. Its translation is CASSQGWGLNSPLHF.

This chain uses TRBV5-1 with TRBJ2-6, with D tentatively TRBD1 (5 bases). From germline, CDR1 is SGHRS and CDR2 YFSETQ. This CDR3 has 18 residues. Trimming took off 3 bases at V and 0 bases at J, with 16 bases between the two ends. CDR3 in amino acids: CASSYDQGSVSGANVLTF. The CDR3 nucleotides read TGCGCCAGCAGCTACGACCAGGGATCCGTCTCTGGGGCCAACGTCCTGACTTTC.

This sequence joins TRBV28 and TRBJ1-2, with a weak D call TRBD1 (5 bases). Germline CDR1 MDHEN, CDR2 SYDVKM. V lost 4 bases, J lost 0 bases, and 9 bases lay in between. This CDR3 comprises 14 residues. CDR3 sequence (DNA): TGTGCCAGCAGTTCGACAGCAACTAACTATGGCTACACCTTC. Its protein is CASSSTATNYGYTF.

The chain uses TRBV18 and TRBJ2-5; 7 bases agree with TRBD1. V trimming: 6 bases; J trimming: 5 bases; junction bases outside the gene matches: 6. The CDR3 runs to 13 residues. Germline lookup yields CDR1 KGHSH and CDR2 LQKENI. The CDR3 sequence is CASSSTGMETQYF. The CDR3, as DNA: TGTGCCAGCTCGTCGACAGGGATGGAGACCCAGTACTTC.

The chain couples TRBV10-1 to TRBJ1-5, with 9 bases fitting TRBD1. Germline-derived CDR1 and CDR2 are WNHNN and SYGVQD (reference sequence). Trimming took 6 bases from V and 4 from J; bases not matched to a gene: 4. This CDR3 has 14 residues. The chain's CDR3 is CASSLDRGNQPQHF. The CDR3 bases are TGCGCCAGCAGCTTGGACAGGGGAAATCAGCCCCAGCATTTT.

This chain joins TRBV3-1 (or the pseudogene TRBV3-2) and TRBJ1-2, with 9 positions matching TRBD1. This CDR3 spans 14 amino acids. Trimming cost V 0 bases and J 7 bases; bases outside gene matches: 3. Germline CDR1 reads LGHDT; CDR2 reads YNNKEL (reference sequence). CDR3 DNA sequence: TGTGCCAGCAGCCAAGAGGACAGGGGTTCTGGCTACACCTTC. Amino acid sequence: CASSQEDRGSGYTF.